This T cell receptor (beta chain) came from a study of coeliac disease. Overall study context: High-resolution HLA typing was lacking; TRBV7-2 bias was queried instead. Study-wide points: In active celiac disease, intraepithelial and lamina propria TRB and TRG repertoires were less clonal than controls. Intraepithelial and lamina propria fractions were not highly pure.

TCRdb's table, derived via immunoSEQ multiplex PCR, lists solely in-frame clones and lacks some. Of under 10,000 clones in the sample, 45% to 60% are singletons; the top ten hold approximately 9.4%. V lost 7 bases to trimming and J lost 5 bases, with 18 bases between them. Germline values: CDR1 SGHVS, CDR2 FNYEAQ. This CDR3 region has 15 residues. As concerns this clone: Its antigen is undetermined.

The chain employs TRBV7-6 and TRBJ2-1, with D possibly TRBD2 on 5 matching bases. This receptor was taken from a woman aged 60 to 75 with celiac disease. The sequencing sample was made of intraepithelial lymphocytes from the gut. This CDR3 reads CASIALGGGHNEQFF. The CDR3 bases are TGTGCCAGCATCGCATTGGGTGGAGGACACAATGAGCAGTTCTTC.